A selection of T cell receptor beta chains follows, all from one sample in a study of beta chain features in type 1 diabetes. Clones were read by immunoSEQ multiplex PCR, and TCRdb kept only the in-frame ones, dropping some. Here the sample spans around 150,000 clones, around 8.5% being singletons. The sequencing sample was made of central memory CD4+ T cells from blood. The origin of the receptors is a man aged 18 to 29 in good health. Each CDR3 is given with its conserved first and last residue. A D gene is named only where the DNA matches it firmly. Only part of the rows carry a size: once, few, many, or a class if the clone is expanded.

abundance | j_gene | d_gene | v_gene | CDR3aa | CDR3nt
. | TRBJ1-2 | . | TRBV29-1 | CSVGTAENYGYTF | TGCAGCGTTGGAACAGCGGAGAACTATGGCTACACCTTC
few | TRBJ2-2 | . | TRBV5-8 | CASSLGSLSGELFF | TGTGCCAGCAGCTTGGGTAGCTTGTCCGGGGAGCTGTTTTTT
. | TRBJ1-2 | TRBD1 | TRBV7-2 | CASSLGFYRGDGYTF | TGTGCCAGCAGCTTAGGGTTTTACAGGGGAGATGGCTACACCTTC
. | TRBJ2-3 | TRBD1 | TRBV7-2 | CASSRGQVDTQYF | TGTGCCAGCAGCCGAGGACAGGTTGATACGCAGTATTTT
. | TRBJ2-7 | . | TRBV7-2 | CASSSPLGAGRLDEQYF | TGTGCCAGCAGCTCCCCACTGGGCGCAGGGAGACTAGACGAGCAGTACTTC
. | TRBJ2-7 | . | TRBV25-1 | CASSRTAYEQYF | TGTGCCAGCAGTAGGACAGCCTACGAGCAGTACTTC
. | TRBJ1-6 | TRBD1 | TRBV28 | CASSLLGQGDNSPLHF | TGTGCCAGCAGTTTACTTGGACAGGGTGATAATTCACCCCTCCACTTT
few | TRBJ1-5 | . | TRBV2 | CASSESGAYNQPQHF | TGTGCCAGCAGTGAGAGTGGAGCTTACAATCAGCCCCAGCATTTT
. | TRBJ2-5 | . | TRBV4-3 | CASSQEWTGYETQYF | TGCGCCAGCAGCCAAGAATGGACGGGGTACGAGACCCAGTACTTC
. | TRBJ1-1 | TRBD1 | TRBV6-5 | CASSFTHSGGTEAFF | TGTGCCAGCAGTTTCACCCACTCAGGGGGCACTGAAGCTTTCTTT
few | TRBJ1-3 | TRBD1 | TRBV27 | CASQDRAAGNTIYF | TGTGCCAGCCAGGACAGGGCGGCTGGAAACACCATATATTTT
few | TRBJ2-1 | . | TRBV29-1 | CSALSGPGPNEQFF | TGCAGCGCCCTTAGCGGTCCTGGTCCCAATGAGCAGTTCTTC
few | TRBJ2-7 | . | TRBV28 | CASIEPGTSYEQYF | TGTGCCAGCATTGAACCGGGAACCTCCTACGAGCAGTACTTC
many | TRBJ1-2 | TRBD1 | TRBV25-1 | CASSPGQSNGYTF | TGTGCCAGCAGTCCGGGACAGTCAAATGGCTACACCTTC
few | TRBJ1-1 | . | TRBV5-1 | CASSLGRATNTEAFF | TGCGCCAGCAGCTTGGGGAGGGCTACGAACACTGAAGCTTTCTTT
. | TRBJ1-3 | . | TRBV28 | CASSPVRRRGNTIYF | TGTGCCAGCAGTCCTGTACGCCGGAGAGGAAACACCATATATTTT
. | TRBJ2-7 | . | TRBV11-2 | CASSQGDIRYEQYF | TGTGCCAGCAGCCAAGGGGACATACGCTACGAGCAGTACTTC
. | TRBJ2-7 | TRBD1 | TRBV18 | CASSPGQGEVYEQYF | TGTGCCAGCTCACCTGGACAGGGGGAGGTGTACGAGCAGTACTTC
. | TRBJ1-2 | TRBD1 | TRBV6-5 | CASRLGQDRYGYTF | TGTGCCAGCAGACTAGGACAGGATCGGTATGGCTACACCTTC
many | TRBJ2-1 | . | TRBV19 | CASSIAGVNEQFF | TGTGCCAGTAGTATCGCCGGGGTTAATGAGCAGTTCTTC
few | TRBJ2-5 | TRBD2 | TRBV19 | CASSMGTSGRAETQYF | TGTGCCAGTAGTATGGGGACTAGCGGGAGAGCAGAGACCCAGTACTTC
. | TRBJ2-3 | TRBD1 | TRBV6-5 | CASSWGGQGTDTQYF | TGTGCCAGCAGTTGGGGGGGACAGGGGACAGATACGCAGTATTTT
. | TRBJ1-2 | TRBD1 | TRBV7-9 | CASSLGSTGAGGYTF | TGTGCCAGCAGCTTAGGTTCCACAGGGGCTGGAGGCTACACCTTC
. | TRBJ1-2 | . | TRBV28 | CASTETGRNYGYTF | TGTGCCAGCACCGAAACGGGTCGTAACTATGGCTACACCTTC
. | TRBJ1-2 | . | TRBV21-1 | CASSSIRGMGTGFSPGYGYTF | TGTGCCAGCAGCTCCATTCGAGGGATGGGGACAGGGTTCTCTCCAGGCTATGGCTACACCTTC
. | TRBJ2-7 | . | TRBV14 | CASSQDKASSYEQYF | TGTGCCAGCAGCCAAGATAAGGCTAGCTCCTACGAGCAGTACTTC
few | TRBJ2-7 | . | TRBV6-1 | CASSENRGGYEQYF | TGTGCCAGCAGTGAAAACAGGGGGGGCTACGAGCAGTACTTC
many | TRBJ2-7 | . | TRBV30 | CAWSLYAYEQYF | TGTGCCTGGAGTCTGTATGCCTACGAGCAGTACTTC
once | TRBJ2-1 | TRBD2 | TRBV7-3 | CASSLIGLAGGGADEQFF | TGTGCCAGCAGCTTAATCGGACTAGCGGGAGGGGGGGCCGATGAGCAGTTCTTC
few | TRBJ1-2 | . | TRBV9 | CASSVDSFSSYGYTF | TGTGCCAGCAGCGTCGACAGTTTTTCATCCTATGGCTACACCTTC
few | TRBJ2-3 | TRBD2 | TRBV7-2 | CASGTRRSSDTQYF | TGTGCCAGTGGGACTAGGAGGAGTTCAGATACGCAGTATTTT
few | TRBJ2-2 | TRBD1 | TRBV30 | CAWQRDRGAGELFF | TGTGCCTGGCAACGGGACAGGGGGGCCGGGGAGCTGTTTTTT
. | TRBJ2-5 | . | TRBV5-4 | CASSLVEGRGKTQYF | TGTGCCAGCAGCTTGGTCGAAGGCAGGGGAAAGACCCAGTACTTC
few | TRBJ2-3 | . | TRBV7-2 | CASGREGRNTDTQYF | TGTGCCAGCGGCCGAGAGGGCCGAAACACAGATACGCAGTATTTT
many | TRBJ2-3 | . | TRBV7-9 | CASSLSTGVTDTQYF | TGTGCCAGCAGCTTATCTACGGGAGTCACAGATACGCAGTATTTT
. | TRBJ2-3 | TRBD2 | TRBV7-3 | CASSLGTSGITDTQYF | TGTGCCAGCAGCCTAGGGACTAGCGGGATCACAGATACGCAGTATTTT
few | TRBJ2-1 | TRBD1 | TRBV14 | CASSQGQGPYNEQFF | TGTGCCAGCAGCCAGGGACAGGGACCCTACAATGAGCAGTTCTTC
few | TRBJ2-7 | . | TRBV5-1 | CASSPTETWTAQYF | TGCGCCAGCAGCCCCACCGAAACTTGGACAGCGCAGTACTTC
. | TRBJ2-1 | TRBD2 | TRBV18 | CASSPRSLAGGVFNEQFF | TGTGCCAGCTCACCCCGATCCCTAGCGGGAGGTGTCTTCAATGAGCAGTTCTTC